The 23 T cell receptor beta chains given below trace back to one sample, sequenced in a study of T cell repertoires in cytomegalovirus infection. TCRdb fed the reads into MiXCR, producing one record per CDR3 protein. This table has a few hundred thousand distinct CDR3 sequences, roughly 29% appearing once. Sequenced material: PBMCs. The receptors shown here come from a human donor in good health (CMV status not recorded). Some clones in this sample may be carry-over from other donors' samples.

The chain has TRBV6-2 or TRBV6-3 and TRBJ2-3; TRBD2 aligns across 15 bases. Germline CDR1 MNHEY, CDR2 SVGEGT. The CDR3 contains 19 residues. The V and J ends lost 5 bases and 3 bases, in that order; junction bases with no gene match: 12. CDR3 sequence reads: CASSPLGPGTSGRTDTQYF. CDR3 nucleotides: TGTGCCAGCAGTCCGCTCGGGCCCGGGACTAGCGGGAGGACAGATACGCAGTATTTT.

This clonotype was detected many times. The J gene is TRBJ2-7, the V gene TRBV7-2; 7 bases are shared with TRBD1. Germline values: CDR1 SGHTA, CDR2 FQGNSA. CDR3 length equals 15 residues. Trimming at V came to 4 bases and at J to 0 bases, leaving 6 bases not matched to a gene. The CDR3 region is CASSSAGTVSYEQYF. The CDR3, as DNA: TGTGCCAGCAGCTCAGCCGGGACAGTCTCCTACGAGCAGTACTTC.

This clonotype turned up a few times. The gene calls are TRBV12-3 or TRBV12-4 and TRBJ2-3; no firm D call. This CDR3 has 14 amino acids. With 3 bases removed from V and 2 bases from J, the gap between germline ends came to 9 bases. CDR3 loop: CASSFDMNTDTQYF. The CDR3 region has the DNA TGTGCCAGCAGTTTCGATATGAACACAGATACGCAGTATTTT.

The gene calls are TRBV7-2 and TRBJ2-7; 12 bases agree with TRBD1. Looked up from germline, CDR1 is SGHTA and CDR2 is FQGNSA. The ends lost 5 bases at V and 2 bases at J; junction bases unmatched: 7. The length of the CDR3 is 16 residues. Written as DNA, the CDR3 is TGTGCCAGCAGCCTTACCGGGACAGGGGGCCCCTACGAGCAGTACGTC. Its translation: CASSLTGTGGPYEQYV.

A few counts support this clonotype. V and J are TRBV2 and TRBJ2-2; D might be TRBD1 (6 bases). This CDR3 has 14 amino acids. CDR1 and CDR2 from the germline V gene are SNHLY and FYNNEI. V lost 6 bases and J lost 3, with 11 bases in between. This CDR3 is CASSVTGHTGELFF. The CDR3 region has the DNA TGTGCCAGCAGCGTAACAGGGCACACCGGGGAGCTGTTTTTT. The variable domain in full, completed from reference TRBV2 and TRBJ2-2, reads EPEVTQTPSHQVTQMGQEVILRCVPISNHLYFYWYRQILGQKVEFLVSFYNNEISEKSEIFDDQFSVERPDGSNFTLKIRSTKLEDSAMYFCASSVTGHTGELFFGEGSRLTVL.

The chain combines TRBV5-4 with TRBJ1-1; a possible D gene is TRBD1 (6 bases). The CDR3 consists of 14 residues. Germline V gives CDR1 SGHNT, CDR2 YYREEE (reference sequence). Trimming removed 8 bases at V and 3 bases at J, with 17 bases between. The CDR3 loop reads CASHPPGVYTEAFF. Here the CDR3 DNA reads TGTGCCAGTCACCCGCCAGGGGTTTACACTGAAGCTTTCTTT.

Only a few counts were recorded for this clonotype. The chain has TRBV6-8 and TRBJ2-1; 9 nucleotides match TRBD1. This CDR3 comprises 15 residues. Per the germline V gene, CDR1 is MNHGY and CDR2 is SAAAGT. V gave up 8 bases and J gave up 8 bases; unmatched junction bases: 13. CDR3 nucleotides: TGTGCCAGCTGGGACAGGGACAGGGTAAGCGATGAGCAGTTCTTC. It translates to CASWDRDRVSDEQFF.

The sample holds one count of this clonotype. The gene calls are TRBV19 and TRBJ2-1; unclear D gene. V was clipped by 7 bases and J by 4 bases, with 17 bases between them. This CDR3 spans 15 amino acids. CDR1 is LNHDA and CDR2 is SQIVND in the germline V gene (reference sequence). The CDR3 bases are TGTGCCAGTACCCAATCAGGTAGTAAGTACAATGAGCAGTTCTTC. Residues: CASTQSGSKYNEQFF.

V usage is TRBV7-6 and J usage is TRBJ2-7; 7 bases fit TRBD1. V dropped 5 bases and J dropped 6; count of bases not matched to a gene: 7. This CDR3 comprises 13 residues. Germline V CDR1 and CDR2: SGHVS, FNYEAQ. CDR3 bases: TGTGCCAGCAGCCAGTGGACAGGAGGCGAGCAGTACTTC. It codes for CASSQWTGGEQYF.

In this sample, this clonotype turned up a few times. The chain employs TRBV5-4 and TRBJ2-5; D is perhaps TRBD1 (5 bases). CDR3 length: 13 amino acids. Germline V gene data show CDR1 as SGHNT and CDR2 as YYREEE (reference sequence). V was pared by 3 bases and J by 5 bases, with 11 bases between. The CDR3 sequence is CASSSRVKETQYF. CDR3 DNA sequence: TGTGCCAGCAGCTCCAGGGTTAAGGAGACCCAGTACTTC.

V is TRBV10-1 and J is TRBJ1-1; 9 nucleotides agree with TRBD1. J was trimmed by 4 bases and V by 4 bases; bases with no gene match: 1. This CDR3 region has 13 residues. Germline values: CDR1 WNHNN, CDR2 SYGVQD (reference sequence). CDR3 nucleotide sequence: TGCGCCAGCAGTGCACAGGGGGCCACTGAAGCTTTCTTT. Translation: CASSAQGATEAFF.

The chain combines TRBV11-2 with TRBJ2-3; D unresolved. V lost 1 base and J lost 2, with 7 bases in between. CDR1 and CDR2 from the germline V gene are SGHAT and FQNNGV. The CDR3 sequence is 14 residues long. DNA for the CDR3: TGTGCCAGCAGCTTAGGGGTACCCACAGATACGCAGTATTTT. Encoded protein: CASSLGVPTDTQYF.

This clonotype was seen a handful of times. The chain employs TRBV7-2 and TRBJ2-5, with D hard to call. Trimming pared 5 bases from V and 5 bases from J, leaving 9 bases between. The CDR3 is made up of 12 amino acids. Germline V gives CDR1 SGHTA, CDR2 FQGNSA. CDR3 loop: CASSPNAETQYF. The DNA of the CDR3 is TGTGCCAGCAGCCCAAATGCCGAGACCCAGTACTTC.

CDR3 DNA: TGTGCCAGCAGTTGGAGAAGGACCAATTCACCCCTCCACTTT. Amino acids: CASSWRRTNSPLHF. The rearrangement joins TRBV6-2 or TRBV6-3 to TRBJ1-6; D call uncertain. Germline CDR1 MNHEY, CDR2 SVGEGT. The CDR3 is 14 residues long. V lost 4 bases to trimming and J lost 7 bases, with 11 bases between them.

The genes are TRBV7-9 and TRBJ2-5; 10 bases agree with TRBD1. CDR1 and CDR2 from the germline V gene are SEHNR and FQNEAQ (reference sequence). The CDR3 sequence is 15 residues long. The V and J ends lost 3 bases and 5 bases, in that order; junction bases with no gene match: 6. The CDR3 coding sequence is TGTGCCAGCAGCTTGGGACAGGGGTTGAGGGAGACCCAGTACTTC. Its protein is CASSLGQGLRETQYF.

The rearrangement uses TRBV3-1 and TRBJ2-3, with TRBD1 matching 8 bases. The V and J ends lost 4 bases and 5 bases, in that order; junction bases with no gene match: 5. The CDR3 length is 14 residues. Germline CDR1 reads LGHDT; CDR2 reads YNNKEL (reference sequence). Written as DNA, the CDR3 is TGTGCCAGCAGCCCCGCAGGGGGCTTAGATACGCAGTATTTT. It specifies CASSPAGGLDTQYF.

This clonotype was found a few times. This sequence joins TRBV7-6 and TRBJ2-3; D ambiguous. Germline V gene lookup returns CDR1 SGHVS and CDR2 FNYEAQ. CDR3 length: 15 amino acids. Trimming left V 6 bases short and J 5 bases short, with 18 bases between. The CDR3 DNA follows: TGTGCCAGCAGTTCAATGTGGCTAGTAGAAGATACGCAGTATTTT. The encoded protein is CASSSMWLVEDTQYF.

This chain links TRBV19 with TRBJ1-2; the D is unclear. Trimming left V 6 bases short and J 4 bases short, with 9 bases between. Germline assignment: CDR1 LNHDA and CDR2 SQIVND (reference sequence). CDR3 size: 12 residues. CDR3 bases: TGTGCCAGTAGAACGCAGTTCTATGGCTACACCTTC. Amino acid sequence: CASRTQFYGYTF.

The V and J genes are TRBV12-3 or TRBV12-4 and TRBJ2-1; TRBD1 might be the D (5 bases). The V end was cut by 2 bases, the J end by 4 bases, with 12 bases between. The CDR3 extends over 15 amino acids. The CDR3, as DNA: TGTGCCAGCAGTTTAAGGGTGGGGCCATACAATGAGCAGTTCTTC. Its translation: CASSLRVGPYNEQFF.

The sample holds a few counts of this clonotype. This chain links TRBV2 with TRBJ1-5, with D possibly matching TRBD1 (5 bases). The germline V gene has CDR1 SNHLY and CDR2 FYNNEI. Trimming took off 7 bases at V and 9 bases at J, with 28 bases between the two ends. The CDR3 runs 17 residues. DNA for the CDR3: TGTGCCAGCACCTCCTCGGGGGTCAGCCACAGGTTTAGGCCCCAGCATTTT. Translated, it gives CASTSSGVSHRFRPQHF.

This clonotype came up a few times. The V and J genes are TRBV6-6 and TRBJ2-1; D is perhaps TRBD1 or TRBD2 (6 bases each). Germline V gene lookup returns CDR1 MNHNY and CDR2 SVGAGI (reference sequence). With 2 bases removed from V and 7 bases from J, the gap between germline ends came to 24 bases. The CDR3 covers 18 residues. The CDR3 coding sequence is TGTGCCAGCAGTTACCCCAAACAGGGCAGAAGAGGAGGGAATGAGCAGTTCTTC. Encoded protein: CASSYPKQGRRGGNEQFF.

V gene TRBV27 combines with J gene TRBJ2-3; weak D call: TRBD2 (7 bases). This CDR3 contains 14 residues. Trimming took off 8 bases at V and 2 bases at J, with 14 bases between the two ends. Per germline, CDR1 MNHEY and CDR2 SMNVEV (reference sequence). CDR3 DNA: TGTGCCAGCTGGGAGGGGGGCTCCACAGATACGCAGTATTTT. It specifies CASWEGGSTDTQYF.

In this sample, this clonotype turned up many times. V usage is TRBV7-9 and J usage is TRBJ2-3; D ambiguous. CDR1 is SEHNR, CDR2 FQNEAQ, per germline (reference sequence). V was shortened by 4 bases and J by 0 bases, with 5 bases between the two germline ends. The CDR3 extends over 13 amino acids. CDR3 DNA: TGTGCCAGCAGCTCGGCAAGCACAGATACGCAGTATTTT. Its protein product is CASSSASTDTQYF.